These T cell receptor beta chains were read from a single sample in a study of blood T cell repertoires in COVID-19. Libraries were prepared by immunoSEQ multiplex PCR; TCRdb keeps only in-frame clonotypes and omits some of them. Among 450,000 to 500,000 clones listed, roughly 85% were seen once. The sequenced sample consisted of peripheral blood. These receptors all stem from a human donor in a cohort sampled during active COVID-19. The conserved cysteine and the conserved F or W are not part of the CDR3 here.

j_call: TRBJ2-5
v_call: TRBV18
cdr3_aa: ASSPNGGLETQY

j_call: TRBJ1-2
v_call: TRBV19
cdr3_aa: ASRAGQSANYGYT

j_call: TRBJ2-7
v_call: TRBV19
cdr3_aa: ASSWAGGAYEQY

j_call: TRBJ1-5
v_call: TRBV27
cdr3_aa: ASSLVGGQGTQPQH

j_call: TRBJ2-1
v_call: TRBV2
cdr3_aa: ASTLGLAGVDEQF

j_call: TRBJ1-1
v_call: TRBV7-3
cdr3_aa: ASSPAAGAGNTEAF

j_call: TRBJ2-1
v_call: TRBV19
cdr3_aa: ASTLGQGAHNEQF

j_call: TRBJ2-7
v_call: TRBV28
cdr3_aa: ASSPSGTVAYEQY

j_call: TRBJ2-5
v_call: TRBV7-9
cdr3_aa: ASSSMKQGLVRY

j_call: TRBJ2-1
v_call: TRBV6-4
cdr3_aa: ASSDSRWGFSGSYNEQF

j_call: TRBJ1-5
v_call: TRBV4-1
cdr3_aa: ASSQERLTAEQNQPQH

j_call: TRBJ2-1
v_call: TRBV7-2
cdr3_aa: ASSLMGLAGVEQF

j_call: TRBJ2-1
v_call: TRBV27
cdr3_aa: ASGQAFLEQF

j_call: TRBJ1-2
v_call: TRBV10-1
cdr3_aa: ASRKQGRNYGYT

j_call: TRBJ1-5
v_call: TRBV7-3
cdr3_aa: ASRHWVGRAYQPQH

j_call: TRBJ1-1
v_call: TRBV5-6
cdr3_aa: ASTQGTEAF

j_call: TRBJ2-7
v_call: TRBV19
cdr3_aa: ASSASSGRAEQY

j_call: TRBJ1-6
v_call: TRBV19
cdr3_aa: ASSTQQGSLH

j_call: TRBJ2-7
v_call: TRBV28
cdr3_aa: ASSPGTGNYEQY

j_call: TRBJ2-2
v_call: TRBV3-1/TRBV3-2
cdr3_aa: ASSQVLTGELF

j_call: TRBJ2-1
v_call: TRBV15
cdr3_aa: ATSRAAAQASNEQF

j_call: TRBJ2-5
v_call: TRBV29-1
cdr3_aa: SVEVQGLGETQY

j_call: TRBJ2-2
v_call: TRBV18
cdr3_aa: ASSPTSLGTGELF

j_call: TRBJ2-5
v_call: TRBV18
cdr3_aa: ASSLFQETQY

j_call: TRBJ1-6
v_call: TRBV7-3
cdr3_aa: ASSLQQGGRSPLH

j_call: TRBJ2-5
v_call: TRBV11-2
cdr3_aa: ASRNSGRETQY

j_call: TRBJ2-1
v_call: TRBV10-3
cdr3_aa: AITRTSGGLNEQF

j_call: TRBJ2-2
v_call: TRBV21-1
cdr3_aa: ASSKDSGRAVGELF

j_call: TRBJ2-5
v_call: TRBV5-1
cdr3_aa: ASHPLAGGRETQY